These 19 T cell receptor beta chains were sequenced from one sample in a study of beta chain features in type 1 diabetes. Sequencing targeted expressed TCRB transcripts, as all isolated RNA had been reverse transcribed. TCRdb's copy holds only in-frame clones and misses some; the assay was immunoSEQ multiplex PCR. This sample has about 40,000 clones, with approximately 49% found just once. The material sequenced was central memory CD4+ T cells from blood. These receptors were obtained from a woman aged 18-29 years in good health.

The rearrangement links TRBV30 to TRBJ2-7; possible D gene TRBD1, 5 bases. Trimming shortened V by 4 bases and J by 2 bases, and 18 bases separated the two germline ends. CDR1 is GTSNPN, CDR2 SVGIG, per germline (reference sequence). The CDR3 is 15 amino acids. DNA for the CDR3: TGTGCCTGGATTAAGCAGGGTGCCCCTACCTACGAGCAGTACTTC. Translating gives CAWIKQGAPTYEQYF.

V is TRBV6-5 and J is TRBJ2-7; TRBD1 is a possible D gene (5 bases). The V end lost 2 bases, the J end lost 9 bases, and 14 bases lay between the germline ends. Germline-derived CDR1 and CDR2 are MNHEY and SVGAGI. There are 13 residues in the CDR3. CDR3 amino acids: CASSYGGQGAQYF. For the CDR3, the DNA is TGTGCCAGCAGTTACGGTGGTCAGGGTGCGCAGTACTTC.

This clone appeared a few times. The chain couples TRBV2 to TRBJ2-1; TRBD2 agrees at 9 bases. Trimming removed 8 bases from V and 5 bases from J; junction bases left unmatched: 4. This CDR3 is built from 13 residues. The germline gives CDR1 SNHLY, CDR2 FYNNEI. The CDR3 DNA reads TGTGCCAGCGTAGCGGGAGAGCACAATGAGCAGTTCTTC. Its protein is CASVAGEHNEQFF.

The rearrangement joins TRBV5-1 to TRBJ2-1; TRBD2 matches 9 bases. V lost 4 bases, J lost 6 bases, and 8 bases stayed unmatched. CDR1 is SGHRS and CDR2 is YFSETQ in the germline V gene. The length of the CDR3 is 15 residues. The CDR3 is CASSPSGIHLNEQFF. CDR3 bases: TGCGCCAGCAGCCCTAGCGGGATCCACCTCAATGAGCAGTTCTTC.

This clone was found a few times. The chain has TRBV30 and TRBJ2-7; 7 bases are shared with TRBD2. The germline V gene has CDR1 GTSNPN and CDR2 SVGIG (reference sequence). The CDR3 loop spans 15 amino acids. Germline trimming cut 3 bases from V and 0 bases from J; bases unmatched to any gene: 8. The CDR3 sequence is CAWSLGGTNSYEQYF. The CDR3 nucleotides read TGTGCCTGGAGCCTCGGCGGGACTAACTCCTACGAGCAGTACTTC.

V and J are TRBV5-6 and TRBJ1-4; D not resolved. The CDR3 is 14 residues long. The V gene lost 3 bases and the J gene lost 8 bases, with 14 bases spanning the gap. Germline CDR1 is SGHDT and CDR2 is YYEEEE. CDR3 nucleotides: TGTGCCAGCAGCTCCCAGAAGTTTAGCGAAAAACTGTTTTTT. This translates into CASSSQKFSEKLFF.

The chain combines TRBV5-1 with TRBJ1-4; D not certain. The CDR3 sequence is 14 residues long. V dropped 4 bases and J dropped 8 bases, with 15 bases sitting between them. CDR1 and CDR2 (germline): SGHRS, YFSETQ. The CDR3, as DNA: TGCGCCAGCAGCAATTACGAGGGTAACGAAAAACTGTTTTTT. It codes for CASSNYEGNEKLFF.

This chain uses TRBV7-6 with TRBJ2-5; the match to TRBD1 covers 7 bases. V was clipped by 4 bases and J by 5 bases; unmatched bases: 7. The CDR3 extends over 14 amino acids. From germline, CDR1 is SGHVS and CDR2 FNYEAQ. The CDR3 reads CASSSRQGRETQYF. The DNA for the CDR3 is TGTGCCAGCAGCTCTAGACAGGGTCGGGAGACCCAGTACTTC.

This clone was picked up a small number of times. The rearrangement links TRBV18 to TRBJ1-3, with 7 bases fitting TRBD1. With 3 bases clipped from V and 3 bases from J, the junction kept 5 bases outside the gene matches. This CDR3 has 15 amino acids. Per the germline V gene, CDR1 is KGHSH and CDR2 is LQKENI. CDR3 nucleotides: TGTGCCAGCTCACCGGCAGACAGGGATGGAAACACCATATATTTT. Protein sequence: CASSPADRDGNTIYF.

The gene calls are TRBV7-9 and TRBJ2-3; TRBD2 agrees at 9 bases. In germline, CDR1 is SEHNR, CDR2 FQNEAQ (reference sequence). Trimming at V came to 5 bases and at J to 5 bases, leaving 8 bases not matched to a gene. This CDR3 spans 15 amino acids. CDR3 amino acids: CASSRPAGGQDTQYF. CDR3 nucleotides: TGTGCCAGCAGCCGTCCGGCGGGAGGGCAAGATACGCAGTATTTT.

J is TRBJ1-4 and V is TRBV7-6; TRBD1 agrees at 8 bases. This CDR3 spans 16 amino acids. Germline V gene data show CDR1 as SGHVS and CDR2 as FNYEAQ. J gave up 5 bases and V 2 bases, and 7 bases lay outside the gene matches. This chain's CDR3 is CASSLTQGARNEKLFF. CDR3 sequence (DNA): TGTGCCAGCAGCTTAACGCAGGGGGCGCGCAATGAAAAACTGTTTTTT.

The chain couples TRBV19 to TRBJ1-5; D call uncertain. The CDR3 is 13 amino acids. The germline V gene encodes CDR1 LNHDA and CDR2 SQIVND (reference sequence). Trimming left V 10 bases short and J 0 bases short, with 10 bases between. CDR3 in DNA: TGTGCCACCGAGGAGTATAGCAATCAGCCCCAGCATTTT. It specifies CATEEYSNQPQHF.

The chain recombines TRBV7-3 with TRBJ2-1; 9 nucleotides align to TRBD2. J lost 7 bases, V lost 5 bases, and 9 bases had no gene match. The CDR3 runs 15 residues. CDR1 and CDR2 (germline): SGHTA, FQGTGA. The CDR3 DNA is TGTGCCAGCAGCCTAAGGGGCGGGGGGGCAAATGAGCAGTTCTTC. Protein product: CASSLRGGGANEQFF.

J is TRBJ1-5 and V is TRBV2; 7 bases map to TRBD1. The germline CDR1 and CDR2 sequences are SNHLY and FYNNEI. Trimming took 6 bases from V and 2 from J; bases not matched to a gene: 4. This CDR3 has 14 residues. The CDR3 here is CASRDRVRNQPQHF. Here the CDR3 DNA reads TGTGCCAGCAGAGACAGGGTTCGCAATCAGCCCCAGCATTTT.

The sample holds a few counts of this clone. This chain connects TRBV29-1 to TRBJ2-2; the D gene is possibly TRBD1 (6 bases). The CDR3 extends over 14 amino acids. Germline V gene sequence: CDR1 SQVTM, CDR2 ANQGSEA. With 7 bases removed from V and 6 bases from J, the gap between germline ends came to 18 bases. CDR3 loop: CSAAIGGPPGELFF. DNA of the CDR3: TGCAGCGCTGCAATTGGGGGCCCTCCCGGGGAGCTGTTTTTT.

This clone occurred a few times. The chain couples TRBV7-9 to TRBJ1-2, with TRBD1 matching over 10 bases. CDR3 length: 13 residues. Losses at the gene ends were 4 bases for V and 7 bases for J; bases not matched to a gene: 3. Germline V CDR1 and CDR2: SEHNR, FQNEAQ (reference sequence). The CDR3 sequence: CASSWDRGGGYTF. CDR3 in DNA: TGTGCCAGCAGCTGGGACAGGGGCGGTGGCTACACCTTC. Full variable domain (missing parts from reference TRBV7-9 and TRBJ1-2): DTGVSQNPRHKITKRGQNVTFRCDPISEHNRLYWYRQTLGQGPEFLTYFQNEAQLEKSRLLSDRFSAERPKGSFSTLEIQRTEQGDSAMYLCASSWDRGGGYTFGSGTRLTVV.

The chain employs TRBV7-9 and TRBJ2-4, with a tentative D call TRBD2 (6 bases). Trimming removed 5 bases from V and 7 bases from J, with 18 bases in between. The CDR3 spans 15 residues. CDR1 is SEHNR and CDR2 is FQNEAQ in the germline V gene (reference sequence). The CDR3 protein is CASSPGGGHPNIQYF. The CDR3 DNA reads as TGTGCCAGCAGCCCGGGCGGAGGGCACCCGAACATTCAGTACTTC.

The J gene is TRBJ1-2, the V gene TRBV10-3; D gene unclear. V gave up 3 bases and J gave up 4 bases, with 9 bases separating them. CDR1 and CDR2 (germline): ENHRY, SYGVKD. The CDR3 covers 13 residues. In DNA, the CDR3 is TGTGCCATCAGTGAAGAACAGCCCTATGGCTACACCTTC. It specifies CAISEEQPYGYTF.

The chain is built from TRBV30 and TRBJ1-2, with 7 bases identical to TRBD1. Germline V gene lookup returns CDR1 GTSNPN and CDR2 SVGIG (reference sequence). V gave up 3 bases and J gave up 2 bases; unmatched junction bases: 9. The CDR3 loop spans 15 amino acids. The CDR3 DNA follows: TGTGCCTGGAGCCACGCGGCGACAGGGAACTATGGCTACACCTTC. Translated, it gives CAWSHAATGNYGYTF. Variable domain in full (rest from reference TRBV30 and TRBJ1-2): SQTIHQWPATLVQPVGSPLSLECTVEGTSNPNLYWYRQAAGRGLQLLFYSVGIGQISSEVPQNLSASRPQDRQFILSSKKLLLSDSGFYLCAWSHAATGNYGYTFGSGTRLTVV.